This TCR beta chain was found in a study of blood T cell repertoires in COVID-19. Background on the study: COVID-19 samples collected from the United States, Italy and Spain covered acute and convalescent phases. Sources were T cells, B-cell-depleted T cells, or PBMCs; the material itself was cDNA or gDNA.

Per the study methods: For nucleated cells, counts were estimated from reference gene primer amplification. Profiled with immunoSEQ multiplex PCR; TCRdb holds only in-frame clones, not every one. V and J calls and clone size come straight from that table; D and trimming were deduced from the DNA. Altogether 130,000 to 150,000 clones are present, around nine tenths being singletons, with the ten largest covering about 2.5%. CDR1 and CDR2 (germline): SGHNT, YYREEE (reference sequence). The CDR3 consists of 14 residues. V was cut by 2 bases and J by 4 bases, with 13 bases left in between. This clonotype originated in a human donor in a cohort sampled during active COVID-19. The chain combines TRBV5-4 with TRBJ2-7; weak D call: TRBD1 (6 bases). What was sequenced was peripheral blood. The CDR3 here is CASSLGGTGYEQYF. For the CDR3, the DNA is TGTGCCAGCAGCTTAGGGGGAACAGGATACGAGCAGTACTTC. Using reference TRBV5-4 and TRBJ2-7 for the parts outside the CDR3, the full variable domain is ETGVTQSPTHLIKTRGQQVTLRCSSQSGHNTVSWYQQALGQGPQFIFQYYREEENGRGNFPPRFSGLQFPNYSSELNVNALELDDSALYLCASSLGGTGYEQYFGPGTRLTVT.